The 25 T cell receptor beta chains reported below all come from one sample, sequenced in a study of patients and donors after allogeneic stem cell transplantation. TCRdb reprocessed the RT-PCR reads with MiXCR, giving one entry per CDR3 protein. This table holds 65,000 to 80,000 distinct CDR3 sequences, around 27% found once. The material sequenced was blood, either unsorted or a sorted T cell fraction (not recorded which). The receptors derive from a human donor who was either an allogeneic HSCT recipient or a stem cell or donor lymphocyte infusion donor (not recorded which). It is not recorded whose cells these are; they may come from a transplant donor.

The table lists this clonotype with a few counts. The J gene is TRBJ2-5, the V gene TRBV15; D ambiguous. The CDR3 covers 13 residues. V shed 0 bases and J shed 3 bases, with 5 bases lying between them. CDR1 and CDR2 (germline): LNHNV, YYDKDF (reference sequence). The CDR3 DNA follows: TGTGCCACCAGCAGAGATTTGGAAGAGACCCAGTACTTC. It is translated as CATSRDLEETQYF.

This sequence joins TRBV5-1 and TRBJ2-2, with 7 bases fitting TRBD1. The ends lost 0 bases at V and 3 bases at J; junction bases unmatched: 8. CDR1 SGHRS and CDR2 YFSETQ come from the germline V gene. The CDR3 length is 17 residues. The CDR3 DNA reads TGCGCCAGCAGCTTGGATAGGGGGCTAACGGACACCGGGGAGCTGTTTTTT. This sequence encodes CASSLDRGLTDTGELFF.

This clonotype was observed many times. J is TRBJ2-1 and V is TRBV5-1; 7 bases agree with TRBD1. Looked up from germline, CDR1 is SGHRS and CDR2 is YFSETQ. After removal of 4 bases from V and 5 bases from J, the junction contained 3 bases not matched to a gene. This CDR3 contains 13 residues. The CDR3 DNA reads TGCGCCAGCAGCAAGGGACAGAACAATGAGCAGTTCTTC. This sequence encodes CASSKGQNNEQFF.

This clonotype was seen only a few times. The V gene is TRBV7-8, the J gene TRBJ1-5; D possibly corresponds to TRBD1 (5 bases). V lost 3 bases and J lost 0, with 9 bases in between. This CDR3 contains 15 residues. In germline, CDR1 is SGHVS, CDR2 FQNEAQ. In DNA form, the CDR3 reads TGTGCCAGCAGCTTGTCCCAGGGTAGCAATCAGCCCCAGCATTTT. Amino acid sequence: CASSLSQGSNQPQHF.

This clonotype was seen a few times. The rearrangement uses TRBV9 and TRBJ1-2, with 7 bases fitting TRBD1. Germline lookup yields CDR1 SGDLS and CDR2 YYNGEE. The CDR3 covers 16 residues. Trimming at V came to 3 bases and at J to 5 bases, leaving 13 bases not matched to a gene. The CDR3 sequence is CASSAVGQPTRYGYTF. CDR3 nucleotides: TGTGCCAGCAGCGCCGTGGGACAGCCTACGCGGTATGGCTACACCTTC.

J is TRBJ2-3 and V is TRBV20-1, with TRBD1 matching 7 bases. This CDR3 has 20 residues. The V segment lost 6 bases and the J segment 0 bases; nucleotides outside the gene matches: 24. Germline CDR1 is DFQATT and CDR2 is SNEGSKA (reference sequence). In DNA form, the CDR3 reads TGCAGTGCCCTACTGTTGAGACAGGGTACCAGGGACCCAAGCACAGATACGCAGTATTTT. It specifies CSALLLRQGTRDPSTDTQYF.

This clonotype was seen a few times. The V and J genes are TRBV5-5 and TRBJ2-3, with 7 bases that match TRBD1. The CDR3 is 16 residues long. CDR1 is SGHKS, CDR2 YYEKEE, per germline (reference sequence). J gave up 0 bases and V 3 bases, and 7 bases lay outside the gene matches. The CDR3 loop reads CASSSRGQPSTDTQYF. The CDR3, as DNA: TGTGCCAGCAGCTCACGGGGACAGCCTAGCACAGATACGCAGTATTTT.

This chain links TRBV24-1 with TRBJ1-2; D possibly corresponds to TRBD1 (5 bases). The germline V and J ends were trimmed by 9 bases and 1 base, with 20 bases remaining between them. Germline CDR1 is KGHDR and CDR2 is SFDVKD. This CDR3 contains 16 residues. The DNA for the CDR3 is TGTGCCACCTTCGGGGGTCACGGGTTTGGTAACTATGGCTACACCTTC. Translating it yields CATFGGHGFGNYGYTF.

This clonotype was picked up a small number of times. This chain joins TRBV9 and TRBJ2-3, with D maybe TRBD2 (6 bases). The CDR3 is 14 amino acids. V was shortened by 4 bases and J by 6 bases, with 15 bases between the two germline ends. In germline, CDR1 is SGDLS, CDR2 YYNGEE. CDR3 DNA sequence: TGTGCCAGCAGCCCCCTCGGGGGTCCCGATACGCAGTATTTT. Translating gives CASSPLGGPDTQYF. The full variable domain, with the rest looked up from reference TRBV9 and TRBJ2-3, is DSGVTQTPKHLITATGQRVTLRCSPRSGDLSVYWYQQSLDQGLQFLIQYYNGEERAKGNILERFSAQQFPDLHSELNLSSLELGDSALYFCASSPLGGPDTQYFGPGTRLTVL.

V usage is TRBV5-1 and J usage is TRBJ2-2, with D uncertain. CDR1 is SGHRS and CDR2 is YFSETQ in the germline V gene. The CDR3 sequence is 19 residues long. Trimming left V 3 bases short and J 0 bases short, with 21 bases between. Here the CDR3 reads CASSSNTPFGLPNTGELFF. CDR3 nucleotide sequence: TGCGCCAGCAGCTCGAATACCCCCTTCGGTCTCCCGAACACCGGGGAGCTGTTTTTT.

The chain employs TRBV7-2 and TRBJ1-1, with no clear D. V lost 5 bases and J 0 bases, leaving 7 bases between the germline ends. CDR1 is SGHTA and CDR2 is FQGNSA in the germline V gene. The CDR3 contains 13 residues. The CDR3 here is CASSAGVNTEAFF. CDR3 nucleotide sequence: TGTGCCAGCAGCGCGGGAGTGAACACTGAAGCTTTCTTT. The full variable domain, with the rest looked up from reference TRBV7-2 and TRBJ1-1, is GAGVSQSPSNKVTEKGKDVELRCDPISGHTALYWYRQSLGQGLEFLIYFQGNSAPDKSGLPSDRFSAERTGGSVSTLTIQRTQQEDSAVYLCASSAGVNTEAFFGQGTRLTVV.

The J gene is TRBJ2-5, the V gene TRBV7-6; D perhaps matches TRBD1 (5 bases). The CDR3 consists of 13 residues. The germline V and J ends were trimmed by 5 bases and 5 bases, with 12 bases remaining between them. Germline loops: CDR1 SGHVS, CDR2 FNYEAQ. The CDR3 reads CASSPRQGETQYF. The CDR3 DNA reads TGTGCCAGCAGCCCCCGGCAGGGCGAGACCCAGTACTTC.

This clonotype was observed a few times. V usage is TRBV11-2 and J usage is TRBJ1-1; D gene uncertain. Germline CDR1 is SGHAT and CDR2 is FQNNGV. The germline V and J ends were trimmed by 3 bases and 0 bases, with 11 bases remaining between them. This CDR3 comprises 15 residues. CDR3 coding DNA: TGTGCCAGCAGCTTCCTTCGGGTCATGAACACTGAAGCTTTCTTT. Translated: CASSFLRVMNTEAFF.

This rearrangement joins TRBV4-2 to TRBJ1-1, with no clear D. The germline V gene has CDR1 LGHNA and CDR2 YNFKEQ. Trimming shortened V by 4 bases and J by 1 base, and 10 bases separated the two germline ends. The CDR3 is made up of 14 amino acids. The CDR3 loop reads CASSPPRGNTEAFF. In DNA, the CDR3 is TGTGCCAGCAGCCCACCACGGGGGAACACTGAAGCTTTCTTT.

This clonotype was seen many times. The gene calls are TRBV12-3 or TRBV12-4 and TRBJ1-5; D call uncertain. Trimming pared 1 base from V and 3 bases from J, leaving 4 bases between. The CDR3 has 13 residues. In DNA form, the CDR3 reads TGTGCCAGCAGTTTAGAGGACAATCAGCCCCAGCATTTT. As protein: CASSLEDNQPQHF.

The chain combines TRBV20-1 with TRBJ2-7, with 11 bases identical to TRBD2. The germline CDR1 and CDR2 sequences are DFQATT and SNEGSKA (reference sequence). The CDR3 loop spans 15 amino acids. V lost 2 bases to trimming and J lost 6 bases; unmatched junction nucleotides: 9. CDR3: CSARILAGGDSEQYF. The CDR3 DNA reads TGCAGTGCTAGAATCCTAGCGGGGGGCGACTCCGAGCAGTACTTC.

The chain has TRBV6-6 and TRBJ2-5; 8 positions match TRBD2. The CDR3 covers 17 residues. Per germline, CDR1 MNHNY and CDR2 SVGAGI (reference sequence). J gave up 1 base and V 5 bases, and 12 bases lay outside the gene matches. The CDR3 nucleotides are TGTGCCAGCAGTCCGCTTTGGAGCGGGGGTTTCCAAGAGACCCAGTACTTC. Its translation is CASSPLWSGGFQETQYF.

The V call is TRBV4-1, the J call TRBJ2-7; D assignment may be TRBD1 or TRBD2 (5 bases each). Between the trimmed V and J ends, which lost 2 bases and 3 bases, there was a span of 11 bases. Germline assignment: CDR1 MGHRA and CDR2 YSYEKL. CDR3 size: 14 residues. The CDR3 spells CASSQPGRSYEQYF. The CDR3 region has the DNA TGCGCCAGCAGCCAACCGGGACGAAGCTACGAGCAGTACTTC.

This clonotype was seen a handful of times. Here the CDR3 DNA reads TGTGCCAGCAGTTTTGGAAGGTATACCGTCAATGAGCAGTTCTTC. It translates to CASSFGRYTVNEQFF. The J gene is TRBJ2-1, the V gene TRBV12-3 or TRBV12-4; D is undetermined. This CDR3 comprises 15 residues. V was clipped by 3 bases and J by 6 bases, with 15 bases between them.

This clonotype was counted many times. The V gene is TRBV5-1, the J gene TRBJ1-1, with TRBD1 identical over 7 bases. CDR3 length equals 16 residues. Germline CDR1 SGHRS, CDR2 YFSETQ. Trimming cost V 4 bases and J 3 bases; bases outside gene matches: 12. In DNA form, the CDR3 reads TGCGCCAGCAGCCCGAGGGAGGGGGCGCGAGACACTGAAGCTTTCTTT. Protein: CASSPREGARDTEAFF.

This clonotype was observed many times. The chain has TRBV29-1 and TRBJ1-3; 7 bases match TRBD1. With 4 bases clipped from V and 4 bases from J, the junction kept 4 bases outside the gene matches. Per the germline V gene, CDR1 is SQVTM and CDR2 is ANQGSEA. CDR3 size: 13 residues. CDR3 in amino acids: CSVGDSSGNTIYF. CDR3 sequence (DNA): TGCAGCGTTGGGGACAGCTCCGGAAACACCATATATTTT.

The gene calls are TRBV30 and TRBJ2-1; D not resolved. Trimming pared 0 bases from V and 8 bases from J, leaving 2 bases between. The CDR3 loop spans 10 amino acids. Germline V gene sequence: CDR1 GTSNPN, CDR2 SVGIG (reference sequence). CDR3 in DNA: TGTGCCTGGAGTGTAGATGAGCAGTTCTTC. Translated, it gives CAWSVDEQFF.

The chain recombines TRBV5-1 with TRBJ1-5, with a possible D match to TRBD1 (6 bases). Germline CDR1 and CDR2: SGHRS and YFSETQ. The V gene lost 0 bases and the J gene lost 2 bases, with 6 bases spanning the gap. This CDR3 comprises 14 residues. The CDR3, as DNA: TGCGCCAGCAGCTTGGCAGGGGGCAATCAGCCCCAGCATTTT. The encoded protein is CASSLAGGNQPQHF.

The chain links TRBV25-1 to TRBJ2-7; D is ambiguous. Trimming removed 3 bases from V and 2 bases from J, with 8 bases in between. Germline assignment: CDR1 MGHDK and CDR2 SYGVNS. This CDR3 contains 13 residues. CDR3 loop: CASSDRVTYEQYF. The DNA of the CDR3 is TGTGCCAGCAGTGACAGAGTTACCTACGAGCAGTACTTC.

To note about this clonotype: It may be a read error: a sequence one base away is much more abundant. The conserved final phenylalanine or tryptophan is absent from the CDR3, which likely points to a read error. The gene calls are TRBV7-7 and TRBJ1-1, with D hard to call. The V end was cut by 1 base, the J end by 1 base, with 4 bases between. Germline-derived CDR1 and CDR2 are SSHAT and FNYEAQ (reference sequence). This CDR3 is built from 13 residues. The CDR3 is CASSLDRNTEAFL. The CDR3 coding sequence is TGTGCCAGCAGCTTAGACAGGAACACTGAAGCTTTCCTT.